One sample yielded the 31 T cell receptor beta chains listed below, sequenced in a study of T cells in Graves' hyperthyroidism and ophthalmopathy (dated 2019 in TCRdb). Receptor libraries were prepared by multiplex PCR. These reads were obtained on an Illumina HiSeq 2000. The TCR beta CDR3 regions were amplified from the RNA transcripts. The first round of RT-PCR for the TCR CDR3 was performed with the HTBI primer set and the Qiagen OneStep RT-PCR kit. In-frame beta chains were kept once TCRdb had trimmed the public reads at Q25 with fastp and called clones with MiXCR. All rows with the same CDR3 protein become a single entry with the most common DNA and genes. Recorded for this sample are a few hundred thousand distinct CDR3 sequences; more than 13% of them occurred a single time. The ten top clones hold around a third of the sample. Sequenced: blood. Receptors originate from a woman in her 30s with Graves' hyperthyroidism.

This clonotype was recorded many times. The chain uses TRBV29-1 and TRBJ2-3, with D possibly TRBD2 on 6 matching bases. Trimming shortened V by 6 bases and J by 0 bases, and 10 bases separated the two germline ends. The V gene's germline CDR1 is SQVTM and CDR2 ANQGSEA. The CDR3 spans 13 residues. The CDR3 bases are TGCAGCGTAGCCAGCGGGAGCACAGATACGCAGTATTTT. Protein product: CSVASGSTDTQYF.

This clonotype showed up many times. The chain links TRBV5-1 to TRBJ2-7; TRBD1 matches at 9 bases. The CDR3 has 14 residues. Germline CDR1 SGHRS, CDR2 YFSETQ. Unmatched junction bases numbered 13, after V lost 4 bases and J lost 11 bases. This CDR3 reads CASSTSTGTGRKYF. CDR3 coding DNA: TGCGCCAGCAGCACCTCAACCGGGACAGGGAGGAAGTACTTC. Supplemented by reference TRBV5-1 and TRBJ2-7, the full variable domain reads KAGVTQTPRYLIKTRGQQVTLSCSPISGHRSVSWYQQTPGQGLQFLFEYFSETQRNKGNFPGRFSGRQFSNSRSEMNVSTLELGDSALYLCASSTSTGTGRKYFGPGTRLTVT.

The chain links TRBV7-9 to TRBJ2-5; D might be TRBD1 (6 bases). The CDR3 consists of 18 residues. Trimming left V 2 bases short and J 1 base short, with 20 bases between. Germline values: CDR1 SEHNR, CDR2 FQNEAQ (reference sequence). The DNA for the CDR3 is TGTGCCAGCAGCTTACTAAGGACAGCCCTAAGCCTCCAAGAGACCCAGTACTTC. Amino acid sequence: CASSLLRTALSLQETQYF.

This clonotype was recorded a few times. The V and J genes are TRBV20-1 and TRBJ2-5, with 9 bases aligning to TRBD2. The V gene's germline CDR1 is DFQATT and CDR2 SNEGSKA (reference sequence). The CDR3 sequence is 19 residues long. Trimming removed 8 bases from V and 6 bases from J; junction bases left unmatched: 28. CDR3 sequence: CSTSNPGLTISGSGKTQYF. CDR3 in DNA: TGCAGTACTTCCAATCCGGGACTAACTATTAGCGGGAGCGGGAAGACCCAGTACTTC.

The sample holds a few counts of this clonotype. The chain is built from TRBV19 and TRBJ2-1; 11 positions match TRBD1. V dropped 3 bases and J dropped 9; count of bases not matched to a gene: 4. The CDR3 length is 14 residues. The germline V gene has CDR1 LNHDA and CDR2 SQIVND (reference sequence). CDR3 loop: CASSMTGTGGEQFF. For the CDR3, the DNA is TGTGCCAGTAGTATGACCGGGACAGGGGGTGAGCAGTTCTTC.

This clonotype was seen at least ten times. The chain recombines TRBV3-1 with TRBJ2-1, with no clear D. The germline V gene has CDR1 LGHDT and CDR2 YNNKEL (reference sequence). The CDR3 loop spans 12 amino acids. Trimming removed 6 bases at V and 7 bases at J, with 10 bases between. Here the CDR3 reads CASSGLWNEQFF. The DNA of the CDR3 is TGTGCCAGCAGTGGGTTGTGGAATGAGCAGTTCTTC.

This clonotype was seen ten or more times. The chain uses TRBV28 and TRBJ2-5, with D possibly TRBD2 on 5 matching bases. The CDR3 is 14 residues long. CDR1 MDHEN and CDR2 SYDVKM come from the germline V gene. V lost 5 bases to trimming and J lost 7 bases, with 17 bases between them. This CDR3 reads CASSPAGSSVTQYF. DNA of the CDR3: TGTGCCAGCAGTCCCGCGGGCAGCTCGGTGACCCAGTACTTC. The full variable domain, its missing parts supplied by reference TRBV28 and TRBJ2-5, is DVKVTQSSRYLVKRTGEKVFLECVQDMDHENMFWYRQDPGLGLRLIYFSYDVKMKEKGDIPEGYSVSREKKERFSLILESASTNQTSMYLCASSPAGSSVTQYFGPGTRLLVL.

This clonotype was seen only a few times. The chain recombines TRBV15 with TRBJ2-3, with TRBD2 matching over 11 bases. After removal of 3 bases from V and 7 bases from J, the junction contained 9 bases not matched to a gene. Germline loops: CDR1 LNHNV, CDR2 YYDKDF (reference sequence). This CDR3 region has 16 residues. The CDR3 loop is CATSREGLAVPHTQYF. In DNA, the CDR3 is TGTGCCACCAGCAGGGAGGGACTAGCGGTTCCTCATACGCAGTATTTT.

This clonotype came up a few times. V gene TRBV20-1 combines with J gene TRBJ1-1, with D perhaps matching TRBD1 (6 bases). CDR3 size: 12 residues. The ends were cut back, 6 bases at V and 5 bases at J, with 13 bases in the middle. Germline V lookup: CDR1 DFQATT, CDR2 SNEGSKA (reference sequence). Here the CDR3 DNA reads TGCAGTGCCGCATGGGGGGCTACTGAAGCTTTCTTT. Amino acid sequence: CSAAWGATEAFF.

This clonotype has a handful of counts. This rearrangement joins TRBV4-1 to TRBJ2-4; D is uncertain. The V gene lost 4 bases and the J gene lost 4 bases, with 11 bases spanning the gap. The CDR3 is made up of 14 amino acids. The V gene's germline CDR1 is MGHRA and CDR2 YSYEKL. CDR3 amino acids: CASSPSGLKNIQYF. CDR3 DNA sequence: TGCGCCAGCAGCCCCTCGGGCCTGAAAAACATTCAGTACTTC.

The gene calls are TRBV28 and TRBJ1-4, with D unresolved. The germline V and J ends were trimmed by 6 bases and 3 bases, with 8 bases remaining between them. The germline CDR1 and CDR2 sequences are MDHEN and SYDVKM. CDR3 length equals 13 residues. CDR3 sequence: CASSHPANEKLFF. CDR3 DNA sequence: TGTGCCAGCAGCCATCCAGCTAATGAAAAACTGTTTTTT.

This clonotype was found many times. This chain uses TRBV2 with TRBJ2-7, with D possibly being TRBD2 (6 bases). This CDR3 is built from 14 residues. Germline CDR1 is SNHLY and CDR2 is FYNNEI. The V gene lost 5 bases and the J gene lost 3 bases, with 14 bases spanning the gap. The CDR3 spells CASSTGTPNYEQYF. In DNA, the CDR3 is TGTGCCAGCAGTACCGGGACTCCCAACTACGAGCAGTACTTC.

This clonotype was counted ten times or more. CDR3 sequence (DNA): TGTGCCAGCAGCTTTCGGAACAATGAGCAGTTCTTC. This translates into CASSFRNNEQFF. This chain joins TRBV11-1 and TRBJ2-1; D is unclear. Germline CDR1 SGHAT, CDR2 FQDESV (reference sequence). This CDR3 is built from 12 residues. Deletions cut 3 bases from V and 5 bases from J, with 5 bases between.

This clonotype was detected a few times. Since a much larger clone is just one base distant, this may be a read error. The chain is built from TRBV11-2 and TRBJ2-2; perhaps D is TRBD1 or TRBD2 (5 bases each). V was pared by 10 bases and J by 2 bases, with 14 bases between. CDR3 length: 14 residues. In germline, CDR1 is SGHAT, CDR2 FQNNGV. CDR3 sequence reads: CAIIRGYNTGELFF. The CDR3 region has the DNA TGTGCCATCATCCGGGGCTACAACACCGGGGAGCTGTTTTTT.

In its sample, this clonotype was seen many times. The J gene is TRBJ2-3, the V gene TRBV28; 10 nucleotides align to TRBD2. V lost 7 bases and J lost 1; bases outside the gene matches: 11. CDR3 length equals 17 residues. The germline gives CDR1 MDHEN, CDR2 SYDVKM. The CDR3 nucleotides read TGTGCCAGCACCCCTCCCGGGCTAGCGGGGGGCACAGATACGCAGTATTTT. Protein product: CASTPPGLAGGTDTQYF. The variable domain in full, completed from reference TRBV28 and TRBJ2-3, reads DVKVTQSSRYLVKRTGEKVFLECVQDMDHENMFWYRQDPGLGLRLIYFSYDVKMKEKGDIPEGYSVSREKKERFSLILESASTNQTSMYLCASTPPGLAGGTDTQYFGPGTRLTVL.

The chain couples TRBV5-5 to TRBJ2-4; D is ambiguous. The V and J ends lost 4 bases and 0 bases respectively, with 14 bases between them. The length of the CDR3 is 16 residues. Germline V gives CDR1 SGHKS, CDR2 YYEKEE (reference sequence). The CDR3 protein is CASSPFRNLAKNIQYF. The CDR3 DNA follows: TGTGCCAGCAGCCCCTTCCGAAATCTAGCCAAAAACATTCAGTACTTC.

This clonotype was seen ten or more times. The CDR3 DNA reads TGTGCCAGCAGGGAACCCCGGGGTCAGCCCCAGCATTTT. Its protein product is CASREPRGQPQHF. J is TRBJ1-5 and V is TRBV6-1; no clear D. Germline lookup yields CDR1 MNHNS and CDR2 SASEGT. The germline V and J ends were trimmed by 6 bases and 6 bases, with 12 bases remaining between them. The length of the CDR3 is 13 residues.

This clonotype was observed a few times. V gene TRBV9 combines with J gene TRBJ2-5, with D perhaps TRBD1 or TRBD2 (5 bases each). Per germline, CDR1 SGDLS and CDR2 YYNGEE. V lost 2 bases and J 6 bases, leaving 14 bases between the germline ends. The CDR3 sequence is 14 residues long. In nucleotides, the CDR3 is TGTGCCAGCAGCGTTGGGGGAGATAGTAAGACCCAGTACTTC. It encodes CASSVGGDSKTQYF.

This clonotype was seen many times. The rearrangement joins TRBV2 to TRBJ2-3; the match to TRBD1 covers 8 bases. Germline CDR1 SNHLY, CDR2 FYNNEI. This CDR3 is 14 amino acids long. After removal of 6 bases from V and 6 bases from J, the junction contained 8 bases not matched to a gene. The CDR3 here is CASSPRTGRDTQYF. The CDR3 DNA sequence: TGTGCCAGCAGCCCACGGACAGGGCGCGATACGCAGTATTTT.

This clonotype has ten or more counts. CDR3 DNA sequence: TGTGCCAGCAGCCAAGCTTCAACAGGGTTGGGCAATCAGCCCCAGCATTTT. It is translated as CASSQASTGLGNQPQHF. The genes are TRBV3-1 and TRBJ1-5, with a weak D call TRBD1 (6 bases). V lost 1 base and J lost 2, with 15 bases in between. CDR3 size: 17 residues. CDR1 LGHDT and CDR2 YNNKEL come from the germline V gene (reference sequence).

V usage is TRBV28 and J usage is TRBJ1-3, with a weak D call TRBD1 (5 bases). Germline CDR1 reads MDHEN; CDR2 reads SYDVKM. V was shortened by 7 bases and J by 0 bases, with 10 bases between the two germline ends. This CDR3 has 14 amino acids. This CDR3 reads CASIPGGSGNTIYF. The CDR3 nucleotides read TGTGCCAGCATCCCCGGGGGCTCTGGAAACACCATATATTTT.

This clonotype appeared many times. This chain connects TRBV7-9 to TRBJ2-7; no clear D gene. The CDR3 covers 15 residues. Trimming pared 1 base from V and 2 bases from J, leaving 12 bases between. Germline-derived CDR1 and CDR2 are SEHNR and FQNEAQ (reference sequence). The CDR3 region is CASSLGLIPTYEQYF. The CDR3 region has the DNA TGTGCCAGCAGCTTAGGTCTGATACCGACCTACGAGCAGTACTTC. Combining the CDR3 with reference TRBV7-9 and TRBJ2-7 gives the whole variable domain DTGVSQNPRHKITKRGQNVTFRCDPISEHNRLYWYRQTLGQGPEFLTYFQNEAQLEKSRLLSDRFSAERPKGSFSTLEIQRTEQGDSAMYLCASSLGLIPTYEQYFGPGTRLTVT.

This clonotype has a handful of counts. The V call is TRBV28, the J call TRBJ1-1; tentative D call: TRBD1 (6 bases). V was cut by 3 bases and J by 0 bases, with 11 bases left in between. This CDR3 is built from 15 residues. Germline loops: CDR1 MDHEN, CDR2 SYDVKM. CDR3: CASSFRGRLNTEAFF. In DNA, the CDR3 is TGTGCCAGCAGTTTCCGGGGGCGCTTGAACACTGAAGCTTTCTTT. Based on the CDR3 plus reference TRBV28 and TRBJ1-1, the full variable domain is DVKVTQSSRYLVKRTGEKVFLECVQDMDHENMFWYRQDPGLGLRLIYFSYDVKMKEKGDIPEGYSVSREKKERFSLILESASTNQTSMYLCASSFRGRLNTEAFFGQGTRLTVV.

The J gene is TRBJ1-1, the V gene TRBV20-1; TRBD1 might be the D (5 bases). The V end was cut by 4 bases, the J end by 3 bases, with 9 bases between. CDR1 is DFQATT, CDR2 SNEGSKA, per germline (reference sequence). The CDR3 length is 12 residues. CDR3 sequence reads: CSAKQVYTEAFF. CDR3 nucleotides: TGCAGTGCTAAACAGGTCTACACTGAAGCTTTCTTT.

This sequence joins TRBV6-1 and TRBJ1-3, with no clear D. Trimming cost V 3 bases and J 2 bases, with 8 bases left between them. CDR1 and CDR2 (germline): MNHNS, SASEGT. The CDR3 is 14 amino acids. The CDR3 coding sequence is TGTGCCAGCAGTGAGGCGGATACTGGAAACACCATATATTTT. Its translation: CASSEADTGNTIYF.

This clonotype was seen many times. The CDR3 spells CASSLERELGQYF. Written as DNA, the CDR3 is TGTGCCAGCAGCTTAGAAAGGGAGCTAGGGCAGTACTTC. The chain couples TRBV7-2 to TRBJ2-7, with a weak D call TRBD2 (5 bases). This CDR3 spans 13 amino acids. Germline loops: CDR1 SGHTA, CDR2 FQGNSA. With 1 base removed from V and 9 bases from J, the gap between germline ends came to 13 bases.

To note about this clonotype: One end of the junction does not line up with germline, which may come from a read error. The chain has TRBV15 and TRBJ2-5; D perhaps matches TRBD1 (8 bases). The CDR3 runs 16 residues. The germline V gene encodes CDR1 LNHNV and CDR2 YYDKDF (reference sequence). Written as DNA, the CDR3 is TGTGCCACCACCGCGGGGGCAGGGGGCTATGGAGAGACCCAGAACTTC. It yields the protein CATTAGAGGYGETQNF.

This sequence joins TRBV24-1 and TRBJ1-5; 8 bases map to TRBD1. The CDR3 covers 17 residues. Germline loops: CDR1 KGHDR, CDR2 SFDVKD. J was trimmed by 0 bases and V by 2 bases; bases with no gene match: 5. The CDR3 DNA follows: TGTGCCACCAGTGATTCAGGACAGGGACTTAGCAATCAGCCCCAGCATTTT. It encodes CATSDSGQGLSNQPQHF.

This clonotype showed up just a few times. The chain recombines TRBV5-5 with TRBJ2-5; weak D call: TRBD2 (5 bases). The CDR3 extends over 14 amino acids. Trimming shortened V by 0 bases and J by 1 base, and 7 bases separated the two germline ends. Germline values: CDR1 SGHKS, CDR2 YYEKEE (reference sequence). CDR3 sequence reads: CASSLGAVQETQYF. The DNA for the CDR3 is TGTGCCAGCAGCTTGGGAGCGGTCCAAGAGACCCAGTACTTC.

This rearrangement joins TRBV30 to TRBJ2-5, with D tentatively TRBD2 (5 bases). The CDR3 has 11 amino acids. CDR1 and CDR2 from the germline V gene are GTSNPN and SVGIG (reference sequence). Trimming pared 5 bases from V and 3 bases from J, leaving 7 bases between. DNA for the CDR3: TGTGCCTGGTGGGGAGAAGAGACCCAGTACTTC. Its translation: CAWWGEETQYF. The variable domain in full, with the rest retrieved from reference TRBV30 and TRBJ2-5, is SQTIHQWPATLVQPVGSPLSLECTVEGTSNPNLYWYRQAAGRGLQLLFYSVGIGQISSEVPQNLSASRPQDRQFILSSKKLLLSDSGFYLCAWWGEETQYFGPGTRLLVL.

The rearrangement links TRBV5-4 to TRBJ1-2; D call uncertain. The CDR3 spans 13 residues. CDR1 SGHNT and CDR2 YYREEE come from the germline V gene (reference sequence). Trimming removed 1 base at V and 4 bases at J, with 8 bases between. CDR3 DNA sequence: TGTGCCAGCAGCTTGCGGGGAGTCTATGGCTACACCTTC. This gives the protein CASSLRGVYGYTF. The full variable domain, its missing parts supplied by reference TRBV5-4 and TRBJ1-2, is ETGVTQSPTHLIKTRGQQVTLRCSSQSGHNTVSWYQQALGQGPQFIFQYYREEENGRGNFPPRFSGLQFPNYSSELNVNALELDDSALYLCASSLRGVYGYTFGSGTRLTVV.